The T cell receptor beta chain under discussion was sequenced for a study of T cells of healthy individuals. TCRdb re-derived calls from the 5' RACE reads in MiXCR, one entry per CDR3 protein. The sample lists approximately 100,000 distinct CDR3 sequences; roughly 15% were seen once. There are 19 residues in the CDR3. Unmatched junction bases numbered 16, after V lost 3 bases and J lost 5 bases. This clonotype has a count of ten or more. This chain links TRBV12-3 or TRBV12-4 with TRBJ2-3; 11 positions match TRBD2. The clonotype comes from a human donor in good health. CDR3 bases: TGTGCCAGCAGTTTCGTCCTGACTAGCGGGGTTGGAATCATAGATACGCAGTATTTT. Translating it yields CASSFVLTSGVGIIDTQYF.